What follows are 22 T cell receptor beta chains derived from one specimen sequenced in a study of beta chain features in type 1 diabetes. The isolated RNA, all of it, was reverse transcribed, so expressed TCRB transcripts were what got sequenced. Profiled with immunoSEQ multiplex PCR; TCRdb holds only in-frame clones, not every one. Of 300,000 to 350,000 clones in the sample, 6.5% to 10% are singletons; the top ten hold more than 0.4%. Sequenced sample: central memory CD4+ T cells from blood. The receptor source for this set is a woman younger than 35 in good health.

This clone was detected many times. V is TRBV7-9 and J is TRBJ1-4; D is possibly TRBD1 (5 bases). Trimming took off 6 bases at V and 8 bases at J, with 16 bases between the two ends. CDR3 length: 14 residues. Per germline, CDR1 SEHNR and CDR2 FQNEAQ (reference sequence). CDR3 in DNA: TGTGCCAGCAGTCTCATGCATGGGGACGAAAAACTGTTTTTT. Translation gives CASSLMHGDEKLFF.

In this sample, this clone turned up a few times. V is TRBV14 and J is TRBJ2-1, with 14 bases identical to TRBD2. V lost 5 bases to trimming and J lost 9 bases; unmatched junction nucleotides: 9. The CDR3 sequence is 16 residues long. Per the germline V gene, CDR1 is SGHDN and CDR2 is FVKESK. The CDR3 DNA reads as TGTGCCAGCAGCTTGTACGGGACTAGCGGGAGCACTGAGCAGTTCTTC. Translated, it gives CASSLYGTSGSTEQFF.

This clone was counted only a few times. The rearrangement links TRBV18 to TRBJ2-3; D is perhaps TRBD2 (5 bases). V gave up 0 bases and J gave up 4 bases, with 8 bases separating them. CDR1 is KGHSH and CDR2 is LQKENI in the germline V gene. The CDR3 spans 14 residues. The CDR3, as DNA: TGTGCCAGCTCACCACCGGCTAGCCCAGATACGCAGTATTTT. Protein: CASSPPASPDTQYF.

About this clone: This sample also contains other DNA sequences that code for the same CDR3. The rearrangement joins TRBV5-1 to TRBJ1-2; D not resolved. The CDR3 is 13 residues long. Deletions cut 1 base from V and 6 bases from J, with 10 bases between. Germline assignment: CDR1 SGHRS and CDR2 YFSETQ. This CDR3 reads CASSLLWSDGYTF. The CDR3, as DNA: TGCGCCAGCAGCTTGTTGTGGTCGGATGGCTACACCTTC.

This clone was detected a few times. CDR3 in DNA: TGCAGTAGCATAGCGGAGACCCAGTACTTC. Translating gives CSSIAETQYF. This chain links TRBV20-1 with TRBJ2-5; maybe TRBD2 (5 bases). The CDR3 sequence is 10 residues long. Between the trimmed V and J ends, which lost 8 bases and 5 bases, there was a span of 9 bases. Germline lookup yields CDR1 DFQATT and CDR2 SNEGSKA (reference sequence).

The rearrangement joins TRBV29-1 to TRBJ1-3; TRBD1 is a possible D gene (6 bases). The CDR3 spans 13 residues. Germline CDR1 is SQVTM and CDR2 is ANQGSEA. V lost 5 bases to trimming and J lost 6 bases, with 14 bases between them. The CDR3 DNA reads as TGCAGCGTTATCGTGGGACACCCAAACACCATATATTTT. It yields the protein CSVIVGHPNTIYF.

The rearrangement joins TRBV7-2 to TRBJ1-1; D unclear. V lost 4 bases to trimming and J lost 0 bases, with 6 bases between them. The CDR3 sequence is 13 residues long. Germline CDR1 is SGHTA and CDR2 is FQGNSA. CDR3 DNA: TGTGCCAGCAGCTCTACACTGAACACTGAAGCTTTCTTT. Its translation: CASSSTLNTEAFF.

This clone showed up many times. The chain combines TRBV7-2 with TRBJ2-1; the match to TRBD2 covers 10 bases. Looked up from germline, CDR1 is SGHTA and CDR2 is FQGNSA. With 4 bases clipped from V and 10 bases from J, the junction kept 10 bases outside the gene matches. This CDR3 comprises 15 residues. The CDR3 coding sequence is TGTGCCAGCAGCTCGTGGCTAGCGGGAGCCGGGGAGCAGTTCTTC. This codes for CASSSWLAGAGEQFF.

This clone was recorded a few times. This chain's CDR3 is CASSFPANTGELFF. CDR3 DNA: TGTGCCAGCAGTTTTCCGGCGAACACCGGGGAGCTGTTTTTT. V and J are TRBV28 and TRBJ2-2; D gene unclear. The CDR3 totals 14 residues. Trimming cost V 3 bases and J 0 bases, with 5 bases left between them. Germline V CDR1 and CDR2: MDHEN, SYDVKM.

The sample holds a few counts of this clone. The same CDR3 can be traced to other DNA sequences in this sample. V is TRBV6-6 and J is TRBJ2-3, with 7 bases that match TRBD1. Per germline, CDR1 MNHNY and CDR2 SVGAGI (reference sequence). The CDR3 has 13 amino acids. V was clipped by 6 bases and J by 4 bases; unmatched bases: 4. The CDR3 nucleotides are TGTGCCAGCAGGGGGCAGGGGGCAGATACGCAGTATTTT. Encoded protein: CASRGQGADTQYF.

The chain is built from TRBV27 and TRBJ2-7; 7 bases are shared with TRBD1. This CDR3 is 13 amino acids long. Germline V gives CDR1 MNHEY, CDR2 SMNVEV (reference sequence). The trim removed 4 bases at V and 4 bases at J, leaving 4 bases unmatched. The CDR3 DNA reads TGTGCCAGCAGTTCACGACAGGGATACGAGCAGTACTTC. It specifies CASSSRQGYEQYF.

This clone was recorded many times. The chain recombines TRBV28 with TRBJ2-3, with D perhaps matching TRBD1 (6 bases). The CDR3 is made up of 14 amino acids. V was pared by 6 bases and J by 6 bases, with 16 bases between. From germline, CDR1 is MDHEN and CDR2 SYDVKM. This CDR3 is CASSTTGMTDTQYF. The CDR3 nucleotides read TGTGCCAGCAGCACGACAGGCATGACGGATACGCAGTATTTT.

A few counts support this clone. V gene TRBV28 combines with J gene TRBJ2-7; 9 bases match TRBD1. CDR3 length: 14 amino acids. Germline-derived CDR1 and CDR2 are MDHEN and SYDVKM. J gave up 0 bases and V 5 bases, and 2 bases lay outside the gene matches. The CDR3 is CASSTDRGSYEQYF. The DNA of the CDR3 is TGTGCCAGCAGTACGGACAGGGGCTCCTACGAGCAGTACTTC.

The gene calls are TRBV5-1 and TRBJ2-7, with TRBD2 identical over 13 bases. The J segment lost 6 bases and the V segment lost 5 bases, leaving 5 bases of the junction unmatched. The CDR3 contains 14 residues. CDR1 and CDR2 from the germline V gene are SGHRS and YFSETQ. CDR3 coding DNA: TGCGCCAGCAGTACCACTAGCGGGAGGGGCGAGCAGTACTTC. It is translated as CASSTTSGRGEQYF.

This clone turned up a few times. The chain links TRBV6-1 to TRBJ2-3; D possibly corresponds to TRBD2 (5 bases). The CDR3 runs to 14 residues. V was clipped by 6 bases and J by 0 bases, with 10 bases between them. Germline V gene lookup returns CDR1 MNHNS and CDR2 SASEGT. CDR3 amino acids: CASRDLASTDTQYF. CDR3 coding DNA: TGTGCCAGCAGAGACTTAGCGAGCACAGATACGCAGTATTTT.

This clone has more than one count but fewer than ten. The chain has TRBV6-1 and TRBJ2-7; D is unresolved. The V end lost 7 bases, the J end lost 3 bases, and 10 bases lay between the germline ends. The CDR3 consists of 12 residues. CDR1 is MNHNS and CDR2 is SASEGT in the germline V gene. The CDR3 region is CASNGDFYEQYF. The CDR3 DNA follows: TGTGCCAGCAACGGAGATTTCTACGAGCAGTACTTC.

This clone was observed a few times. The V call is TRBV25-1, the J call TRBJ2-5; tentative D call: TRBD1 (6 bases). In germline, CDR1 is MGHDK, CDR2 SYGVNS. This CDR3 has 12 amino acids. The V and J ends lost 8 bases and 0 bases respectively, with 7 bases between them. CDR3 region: CASGQYQETQYF. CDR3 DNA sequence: TGTGCCAGCGGACAGTACCAAGAGACCCAGTACTTC.

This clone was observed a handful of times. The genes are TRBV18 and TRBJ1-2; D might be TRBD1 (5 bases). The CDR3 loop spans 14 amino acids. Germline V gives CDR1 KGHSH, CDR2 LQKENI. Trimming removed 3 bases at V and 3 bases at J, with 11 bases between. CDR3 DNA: TGTGCCAGCTCACCCGGGGCCAGAGACTATGGCTACACCTTC. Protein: CASSPGARDYGYTF.

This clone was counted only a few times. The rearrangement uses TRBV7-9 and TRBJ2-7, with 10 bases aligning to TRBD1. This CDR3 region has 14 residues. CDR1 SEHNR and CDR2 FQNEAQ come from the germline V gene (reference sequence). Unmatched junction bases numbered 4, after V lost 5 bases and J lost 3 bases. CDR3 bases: TGTGCCAGCAGCCGGGACAGGGGAAACTACGAGCAGTACTTC. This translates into CASSRDRGNYEQYF.

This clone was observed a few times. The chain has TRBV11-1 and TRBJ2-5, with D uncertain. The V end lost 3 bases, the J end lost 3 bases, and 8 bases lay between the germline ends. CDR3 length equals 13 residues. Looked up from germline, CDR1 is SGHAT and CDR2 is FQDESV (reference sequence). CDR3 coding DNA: TGTGCCAGCAGCTTGTGGGCAGAAGAGACCCAGTACTTC. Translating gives CASSLWAEETQYF.

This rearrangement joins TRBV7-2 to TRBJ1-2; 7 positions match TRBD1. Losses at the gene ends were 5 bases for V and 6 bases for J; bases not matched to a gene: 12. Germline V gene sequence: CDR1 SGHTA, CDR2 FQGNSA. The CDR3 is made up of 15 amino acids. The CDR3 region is CASSPGELRGDGYTF. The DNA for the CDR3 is TGTGCCAGCAGCCCAGGGGAGCTCAGGGGGGATGGCTACACCTTC.

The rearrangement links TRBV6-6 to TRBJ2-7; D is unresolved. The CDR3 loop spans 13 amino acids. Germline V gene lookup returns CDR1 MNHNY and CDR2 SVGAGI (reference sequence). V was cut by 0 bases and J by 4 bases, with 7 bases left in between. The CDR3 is CASSYSKVYEQYF. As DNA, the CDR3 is TGTGCCAGCAGTTACTCGAAAGTGTACGAGCAGTACTTC.